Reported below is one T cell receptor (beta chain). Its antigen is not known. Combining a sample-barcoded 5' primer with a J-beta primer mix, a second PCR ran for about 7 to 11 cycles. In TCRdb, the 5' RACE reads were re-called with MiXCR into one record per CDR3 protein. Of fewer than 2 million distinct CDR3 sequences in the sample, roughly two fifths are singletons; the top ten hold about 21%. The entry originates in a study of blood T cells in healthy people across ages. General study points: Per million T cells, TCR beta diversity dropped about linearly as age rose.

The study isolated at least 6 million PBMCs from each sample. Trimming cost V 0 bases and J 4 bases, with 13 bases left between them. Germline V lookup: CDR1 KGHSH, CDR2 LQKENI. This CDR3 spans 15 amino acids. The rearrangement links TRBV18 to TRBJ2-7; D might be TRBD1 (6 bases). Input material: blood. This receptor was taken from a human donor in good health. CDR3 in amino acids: CASSPPSTGRYEQYF. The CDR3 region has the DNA TGTGCCAGCTCACCACCGTCAACAGGGCGGTACGAGCAGTACTTC.